The clone carrying this T cell receptor beta chain was counted at least ten times. This sample is drawn from a study of early T cells in non-severe SARS-CoV-2 infection. Across the study: Sequencing targeted bulk RNA from unsorted whole blood, leaving chains unpaired.

The library protocol tagged individual cDNA molecules with unique molecular identifiers. Each CDR3 protein is one row after TCRdb ran MiXCR on the 5' RACE reads. The sample yields about 33,000 distinct CDR3 sequences, 3.9% seen once. Germline-derived CDR1 and CDR2 are MNHEY and SVGEGT. This CDR3 has 14 amino acids. V dropped 2 bases and J dropped 0 bases, with 7 bases sitting between them. The rearrangement links TRBV6-2 or TRBV6-3 to TRBJ1-2; tentative D call: TRBD1 (5 bases). The sequenced sample consisted of whole blood. This clonotype was sampled from an adult who was a healthcare worker with PCR-confirmed SARS-CoV-2 infection or an uninfected control (not recorded which). CDR3 coding DNA: TGTGCCAGCAGTTACCAGGGAGCTAACTATGGCTACACCTTC. It is translated as CASSYQGANYGYTF.